This T cell receptor beta chain emerged from a study of T-cell memory formation after mild COVID-19. 5'RACE with constant-segment primers built TCRalpha and TCRbeta cDNA libraries with UMIs. One entry per CDR3 protein, called by TCRdb with MiXCR from the 5' RACE reads. The repertoire includes tens of thousands of distinct CDR3 sequences, 7.3% of them detected once, and 1.4% sits in the top ten. Comments on this clonotype: The antigen remains unidentified.

General study points: Later expanders leaned toward CD4+, whereas clones contracting from day 15 to 85 were balanced CD4/CD8.

Germline assignment: CDR1 LNHDA and CDR2 SQIVND (reference sequence). V lost 5 bases and J lost 5; bases outside the gene matches: 6. This CDR3 is built from 14 residues. Sequencing was done on a sample of PBMCs or a T cell subset sorted from them (not recorded which). The J gene is TRBJ2-1, the V gene TRBV19; 7 bases match TRBD1. This clonotype originated in a man between 18 and 29 years old who had mild COVID-19 (a few samples of this study predate the infection). Cell type and time point are not known. In nucleotides, the CDR3 is TGTGCCAGTAGTCTCCGGGACAGAGACAATGAGCAGTTCTTC. It encodes CASSLRDRDNEQFF. The full variable domain, with the rest looked up from reference TRBV19 and TRBJ2-1, is DGGITQSPKYLFRKEGQNVTLSCEQNLNHDAMYWYRQDPGQGLRLIYYSQIVNDFQKGDIAEGYSVSREKKESFPLTVTSAQKNPTAFYLCASSLRDRDNEQFFGPGTRLTVL.